This T cell receptor (beta chain) is drawn from a study of PD-1 blockade in mismatch repair-deficient tumors. Study-wide points: Rapid post-treatment expansion, then contraction, generally preceding radiologic response, marked tumor-resident clones.

V was pared by 5 bases and J by 3 bases, with 4 bases of the junction left unmatched. The CDR3 consists of 15 residues. Per germline, CDR1 SGHTA and CDR2 FQGTGA. Data came from immunoSEQ multiplex PCR; TCRdb stores just in-frame clones and leaves some out. The sample carries about 19,000 clones, about four fifths recorded once. On this clone: Its antigen is unknown.

Sequencing used PBMCs, obtained 52 weeks after starting pembrolizumab. V and J are TRBV7-3 and TRBJ2-1, with 10 positions matching TRBD2. This receptor was taken from an adult with mismatch repair-deficient cancer. This CDR3 reads CASSPRLAGYNEQFF. CDR3 sequence (DNA): TGTGCCAGCAGCCCCCGACTAGCGGGCTACAATGAGCAGTTCTTC. Combining the CDR3 with reference TRBV7-3 and TRBJ2-1 gives the whole variable domain GAGVSQTPSNKVTEKGKYVELRCDPISGHTALYWYRQSLGQGPEFLIYFQGTGAADDSGLPNDRFFAVRPEGSVSTLKIQRTERGDSAVYLCASSPRLAGYNEQFFGPGTRLTVL.